What follows are 8 T cell receptor beta chains derived from one specimen sequenced in a study of cytomegalovirus exposure and HLA in healthy donors. Primers: 60 Vbeta forward and 13 Jbeta reverse. The data were produced by immunoSEQ multiplex PCR, yet TCRdb's version contains in-frame clones alone and is incomplete. This listing includes some 89,000 clones. The sequencing sample was made of PBMCs. The receptor source for this set is a woman younger than 45 in good health and CMV-seronegative.

CDR3 sequence: CASSLETGGGTEAFF. The CDR3 region has the DNA TGCGCCAGCAGCTTGGAGACAGGGGGCGGGACTGAAGCTTTCTTT. The chain is built from TRBV5-1 and TRBJ1-1; 10 nucleotides align to TRBD1. Per germline, CDR1 SGHRS and CDR2 YFSETQ. The CDR3 spans 15 residues. J lost 5 bases, V lost 0 bases, and 4 bases had no gene match.

V is TRBV19 and J is TRBJ1-3, with 10 bases identical to TRBD1. CDR1 LNHDA and CDR2 SQIVND come from the germline V gene (reference sequence). This CDR3 has 14 residues. Unmatched junction bases numbered 4, after V lost 7 bases and J lost 4 bases. The DNA for the CDR3 is TGTGCCAGTACCGGGACAGGGGACGGAAACACCATATATTTT. Protein: CASTGTGDGNTIYF.

This chain links TRBV11-3 with TRBJ2-6; D is possibly TRBD1 (6 bases). CDR1 is SGHNT and CDR2 is YENEEA in the germline V gene. V was clipped by 4 bases and J by 0 bases, with 10 bases between them. This CDR3 contains 16 residues. CDR3 residues: CASSSRGGSGANVLTF. The CDR3 region has the DNA TGTGCCAGCAGCTCTAGAGGGGGCTCTGGGGCCAACGTCCTGACTTTC. The full variable domain, completed using reference TRBV11-3 and TRBJ2-6, is EAGVVQSPRYKIIEKKQPVAFWCNPISGHNTLYWYLQNLGQGPELLIRYENEEAVDDSQLPKDRFSAERLKGVDSTLKIQPAELGDSAVYLCASSSRGGSGANVLTFGAGSRLTVL.

V and J are TRBV7-2 and TRBJ2-7; maybe TRBD2 (5 bases). The CDR3 is 14 residues long. The V end was cut by 5 bases, the J end by 2 bases, with 13 bases between. Germline values: CDR1 SGHTA, CDR2 FQGNSA. The DNA for the CDR3 is TGTGCCAGCAGCGTCTCGGGGAACCCCTACGAGCAGTACTTC. Its protein is CASSVSGNPYEQYF.

V is TRBV28 and J is TRBJ2-3; a possible D gene is TRBD1 (5 bases). Germline V gives CDR1 MDHEN, CDR2 SYDVKM. CDR3 length: 13 amino acids. Trimming cost V 3 bases and J 7 bases, with 11 bases left between them. CDR3 loop: CASSFGHPNTQYF. The CDR3 DNA sequence: TGTGCCAGCAGTTTTGGACACCCCAATACGCAGTATTTT. The full variable domain, in which reference TRBV28 and TRBJ2-3 provide the parts outside the CDR3, is DVKVTQSSRYLVKRTGEKVFLECVQDMDHENMFWYRQDPGLGLRLIYFSYDVKMKEKGDIPEGYSVSREKKERFSLILESASTNQTSMYLCASSFGHPNTQYFGPGTRLTVL.

The chain recombines TRBV7-6 with TRBJ2-7, with 8 bases fitting TRBD1. Germline values: CDR1 SGHVS, CDR2 FNYEAQ. J was trimmed by 1 base and V by 1 base; bases with no gene match: 0. The CDR3 contains 14 residues. The CDR3 spells CASSLGTGSYEQYF. The CDR3 region has the DNA TGTGCCAGCAGCTTAGGGACAGGGTCCTACGAGCAGTACTTC. Combining the CDR3 with reference TRBV7-6 and TRBJ2-7 gives the whole variable domain GAGVSQSPRYKVTKRGQDVALRCDPISGHVSLYWYRQALGQGPEFLTYFNYEAQQDKSGLPNDRFSAERPEGSISTLTIQRTEQRDSAMYRCASSLGTGSYEQYFGPGTRLTVT.

The J gene is TRBJ1-4, the V gene TRBV14, with D unclear. Germline V gene data show CDR1 as SGHDN and CDR2 as FVKESK. The CDR3 is 16 residues long. Trimming took off 0 bases at V and 7 bases at J, with 15 bases between the two ends. The CDR3 reads CASSQDPGMKVEKLFF. The DNA of the CDR3 is TGTGCCAGCAGCCAAGATCCCGGGATGAAGGTTGAAAAACTGTTTTTT.

The V gene is TRBV2, the J gene TRBJ2-7; tentative D call: TRBD1 (5 bases). CDR1 is SNHLY, CDR2 FYNNEI, per germline. V lost 2 bases to trimming and J lost 4 bases, with 21 bases between them. CDR3 length: 17 amino acids. The CDR3 reads CASSETRRGTLGYEQYF. The CDR3, as DNA: TGTGCCAGCAGTGAAACCCGAAGGGGAACGTTGGGATACGAGCAGTACTTC.